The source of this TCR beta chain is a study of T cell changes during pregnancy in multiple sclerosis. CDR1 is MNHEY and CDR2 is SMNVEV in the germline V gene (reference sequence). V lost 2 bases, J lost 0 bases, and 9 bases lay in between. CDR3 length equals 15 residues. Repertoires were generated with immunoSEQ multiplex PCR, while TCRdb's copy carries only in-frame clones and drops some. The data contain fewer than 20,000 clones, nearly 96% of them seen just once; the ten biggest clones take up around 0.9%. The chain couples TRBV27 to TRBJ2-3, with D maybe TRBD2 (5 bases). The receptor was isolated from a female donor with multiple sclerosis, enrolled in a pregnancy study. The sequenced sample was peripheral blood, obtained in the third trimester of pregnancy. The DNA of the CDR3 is TGTGCCAGCAGTTTAGGGAGAACCAGCACAGATACGCAGTATTTT. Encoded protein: CASSLGRTSTDTQYF.